Listed below are T cell receptor beta chains from one sample, sequenced in a study of spatial heterogeneity in lung cancer. Via MiXCR, TCRdb re-called the 5' RACE reads, giving one row per CDR3 protein. The sample shows 9,500 to 13,000 distinct CDR3 sequences, about a fifth of them seen only once. The specimen comprised PBMCs, sampled at follow-up. These receptor sequences come from a male donor with early-stage non-small cell lung cancer. CDR3s include the opening cysteine and the closing phenylalanine or tryptophan. The order of the fields is V gene, J gene, clone size, D gene, CDR3 DNA, CDR3 protein. D genes are given only for firm matches. Some rows mark clone size as missing; the rest say once, few, many or name a class of expanded clone.

v_call: TRBV7-6; j_call: TRBJ2-1; clone_size: -; d_call: -; cdr3_nt: TGTGTCAGCAGCTTAGAGGTCCTGGAAACCCCTTACAATGAGCAGTTCTTC; cdr3_aa: CVSSLEVLETPYNEQFF
v_call: TRBV7-2; j_call: TRBJ2-5; clone_size: many; d_call: -; cdr3_nt: TGTGCCAGCAGACCGGACCCAAGGGGGACCCAGTACTTC; cdr3_aa: CASRPDPRGTQYF
v_call: TRBV2; j_call: TRBJ2-1; clone_size: many; d_call: -; cdr3_nt: TGTGCCAGCTGGAGGGCCAGCTACAATGAGCAGTTCTTC; cdr3_aa: CASWRASYNEQFF
v_call: TRBV10-3; j_call: TRBJ1-1; clone_size: few; d_call: TRBD1; cdr3_nt: TGTGCCATCACCATGGACAGGACGAACACTGAAGCTTTCTTT; cdr3_aa: CAITMDRTNTEAFF
v_call: TRBV27; j_call: TRBJ2-3; clone_size: many; d_call: TRBD2; cdr3_nt: TGTGCCAGCAGTTGGCGAGCGGGGAGCACAGATACGCAGTATTTT; cdr3_aa: CASSWRAGSTDTQYF
v_call: TRBV20-1; j_call: TRBJ2-1; clone_size: few; d_call: TRBD2; cdr3_nt: TGCAGTGCTAGAGGGCAGGAAAGAACTAGCGACCACTACAATGAGCAGTTCTTC; cdr3_aa: CSARGQERTSDHYNEQFF
v_call: TRBV7-9; j_call: TRBJ2-5; clone_size: many; d_call: -; cdr3_nt: TGTGCCAGCAGCTTGGTTCGAACGGGAAAGACCCAGTACTTC; cdr3_aa: CASSLVRTGKTQYF
v_call: TRBV28; j_call: TRBJ2-3; clone_size: -; d_call: TRBD2; cdr3_nt: TGTGCCAGCAGCACGGGACTAGCGACCACAGATACGCAGTATTTT; cdr3_aa: CASSTGLATTDTQYF
v_call: TRBV7-2; j_call: TRBJ2-7; clone_size: few; d_call: -; cdr3_nt: TGTGCCAGCAGCTCGCCCCAGGGGCGAACCTACGAGCAGTACTTC; cdr3_aa: CASSSPQGRTYEQYF
v_call: TRBV11-2; j_call: TRBJ2-1; clone_size: medium-sized; d_call: TRBD1; cdr3_nt: TGTGCCAGCAGACCCGGGACAGCGAGCTCCTACAATGAGCAGTTCTTC; cdr3_aa: CASRPGTASSYNEQFF
v_call: TRBV15; j_call: TRBJ2-7; clone_size: many; d_call: -; cdr3_nt: TGTGCCACTGGAAAACTCGACGAGCAGTACTTC; cdr3_aa: CATGKLDEQYF
v_call: TRBV6-2/TRBV6-3; j_call: TRBJ2-1; clone_size: medium-sized; d_call: TRBD2; cdr3_nt: TGTGCCAGCAGTCCCGGGACTAGCGGGAGGGGGAGCATCAACAATGAGCAGTTCTTC; cdr3_aa: CASSPGTSGRGSINNEQFF
v_call: TRBV18; j_call: TRBJ2-1; clone_size: many; d_call: -; cdr3_nt: TGTGTCAGCTCACCATACGAGGGACATGAGCAGTTCTTC; cdr3_aa: CVSSPYEGHEQFF
v_call: TRBV27; j_call: TRBJ2-4; clone_size: medium-sized; d_call: -; cdr3_nt: TGTGCCAGCAGTCTCCGGATCGTCCCCGGGGGGCTAGCCAAAAACATTCAGTACTTC; cdr3_aa: CASSLRIVPGGLAKNIQYF
v_call: TRBV6-2/TRBV6-3; j_call: TRBJ1-6; clone_size: many; d_call: -; cdr3_nt: TGTGCCAGCAGTTACTCGGGAGCTTCACCCCTCCACTTT; cdr3_aa: CASSYSGASPLHF
v_call: TRBV28; j_call: TRBJ2-7; clone_size: many; d_call: TRBD2; cdr3_nt: TGTGCCAGCAGGCGGGGACTAGCGGGTGCCTACGAGCAGTACTTC; cdr3_aa: CASRRGLAGAYEQYF
v_call: TRBV24-1; j_call: TRBJ2-1; clone_size: -; d_call: -; cdr3_nt: TGTGCCACCAGTGATATGATGGAGGGGCGTGAGCAGTTCTTC; cdr3_aa: CATSDMMEGREQFF
v_call: TRBV6-8; j_call: TRBJ2-7; clone_size: medium-sized; d_call: -; cdr3_nt: TGTGCCAGCAGTTACCCGGGAATAAGCCCCTACGAGCAGTACTTC; cdr3_aa: CASSYPGISPYEQYF
v_call: TRBV7-8; j_call: TRBJ2-7; clone_size: -; d_call: TRBD2; cdr3_nt: TGTGCCAGCAGCTTAGCGGGTTCGCGGGAGGCCCCTCTTACAGACTACGAGCAGTACTTC; cdr3_aa: CASSLAGSREAPLTDYEQYF
v_call: TRBV9; j_call: TRBJ2-2; clone_size: few; d_call: TRBD2; cdr3_nt: TGTGCCAGCAGCCGGACTCTAGCGGTTAACACCGGGGAGCTGTTTTTT; cdr3_aa: CASSRTLAVNTGELFF
v_call: TRBV6-2/TRBV6-3; j_call: TRBJ1-1; clone_size: -; d_call: -; cdr3_nt: TGTGCCAGCACGACGGGGAACACTGAAGCTTTCTTT; cdr3_aa: CASTTGNTEAFF
v_call: TRBV20-1; j_call: TRBJ1-1; clone_size: many; d_call: -; cdr3_nt: TGCAGTGCCCCCCCGGCGGGACCTGGAGGTAGGAACACTGAAGCTTTCTTT; cdr3_aa: CSAPPAGPGGRNTEAFF
v_call: TRBV19; j_call: TRBJ2-1; clone_size: -; d_call: -; cdr3_nt: TGTGCCAGCAAAAGGACATCCCCGCCGAATGAGCAGTTCTTC; cdr3_aa: CASKRTSPPNEQFF
v_call: TRBV3-1; j_call: TRBJ2-2; clone_size: -; d_call: -; cdr3_nt: TGTGCCAGCACCAAGGACCTCACCGGGGAGCTTTTTTTT; cdr3_aa: CASTKDLTGELFF
v_call: TRBV30; j_call: TRBJ2-1; clone_size: -; d_call: -; cdr3_nt: TGTGCCTGGAGTGTCCGAAGGGGCTCCTACAATGAGCAGTTCTTC; cdr3_aa: CAWSVRRGSYNEQFF
v_call: TRBV5-1; j_call: TRBJ2-5; clone_size: few; d_call: -; cdr3_nt: TGCGCCAGCAGCTTTACTGTTGAGACCCAGTACTTC; cdr3_aa: CASSFTVETQYF
v_call: TRBV18; j_call: TRBJ1-2; clone_size: many; d_call: -; cdr3_nt: TGTGCCAGCTCACCCTCAGCGGGTCCCGGCTACACCTTC; cdr3_aa: CASSPSAGPGYTF
v_call: TRBV7-8; j_call: TRBJ1-4; clone_size: many; d_call: TRBD1; cdr3_nt: TGTGCCAGCAGCGCGGACAGGGGGCTTTTTCCAACTAATGAAAAACTGTTTTTT; cdr3_aa: CASSADRGLFPTNEKLFF
v_call: TRBV18; j_call: TRBJ2-1; clone_size: many; d_call: TRBD1; cdr3_nt: TGTGCCAGCTCACCGCCGGGACAGGGGGTTGCCAATGAGCAGTTCTTC; cdr3_aa: CASSPPGQGVANEQFF
v_call: TRBV7-2; j_call: TRBJ2-2; clone_size: few; d_call: -; cdr3_nt: TGTGCCAGCGGAAGGAGGGAGCTGTTTTTT; cdr3_aa: CASGRRELFF
v_call: TRBV28; j_call: TRBJ2-3; clone_size: many; d_call: TRBD1; cdr3_nt: TGTGCCAGCAGTGATGCCGGGACAGGGCTCACAGATACGCAGTATTTT; cdr3_aa: CASSDAGTGLTDTQYF
v_call: TRBV11-2; j_call: TRBJ2-1; clone_size: many; d_call: TRBD2; cdr3_nt: TGTGCCAGCAGACCAATACTAGCGGGGGGGCCTGTCGGGCAGTTCTTC; cdr3_aa: CASRPILAGGPVGQFF
v_call: TRBV19; j_call: TRBJ1-1; clone_size: many; d_call: -; cdr3_nt: TGTGCCAGTAGTAATTCAGGGGACACTGAAGCTTTCTTT; cdr3_aa: CASSNSGDTEAFF
v_call: TRBV7-9; j_call: TRBJ2-2; clone_size: many; d_call: -; cdr3_nt: TGTGCCAGCAGCTTAGCGGCCACCGGGGAGCTGTTTTTT; cdr3_aa: CASSLAATGELFF
v_call: TRBV5-1; j_call: TRBJ2-7; clone_size: many; d_call: -; cdr3_nt: TGCGCCAGCAGCAGTACCGGGATTAGCTCCTACGAGCAGTACTTC; cdr3_aa: CASSSTGISSYEQYF
v_call: TRBV6-2/TRBV6-3; j_call: TRBJ2-4; clone_size: -; d_call: TRBD2; cdr3_nt: TGTGCCAGCAGGCCACCGGGACTAGCGGGAACCAAAAACATTCAGTACTTC; cdr3_aa: CASRPPGLAGTKNIQYF
v_call: TRBV28; j_call: TRBJ2-7; clone_size: few; d_call: -; cdr3_nt: TGTGCCAGCAGTTTTTCCGGGAGCTCCTACGAGCAGTACTTC; cdr3_aa: CASSFSGSSYEQYF
v_call: TRBV18; j_call: TRBJ2-2; clone_size: -; d_call: -; cdr3_nt: TGTGCCAGCTCACCAGAAGTCGGGGAGCTGTTTTTT; cdr3_aa: CASSPEVGELFF
v_call: TRBV29-1; j_call: TRBJ2-5; clone_size: few; d_call: -; cdr3_nt: TGCAGCGCGGCACAGGGTCCGGAGACCCAGTACTTC; cdr3_aa: CSAAQGPETQYF
v_call: TRBV5-1; j_call: TRBJ1-1; clone_size: many; d_call: -; cdr3_nt: TGCGCCAGCAGCCCCAGGCAGGTTATGAACACTGAAGCTTTCTTT; cdr3_aa: CASSPRQVMNTEAFF
v_call: TRBV30; j_call: TRBJ1-2; clone_size: medium-sized; d_call: -; cdr3_nt: TGTGCCTGGAGTGTAGCGGCGGGAGGCTACACCTTC; cdr3_aa: CAWSVAAGGYTF
v_call: TRBV29-1; j_call: TRBJ1-5; clone_size: -; d_call: -; cdr3_nt: TGCAGCGTTAAGGACAGTTCGGGTGGCAATCAGCCCCAGCATTTT; cdr3_aa: CSVKDSSGGNQPQHF
v_call: TRBV12-3/TRBV12-4; j_call: TRBJ2-7; clone_size: medium-sized; d_call: TRBD1; cdr3_nt: TGTGCCAGCAGTCGGACAGGGGGCGGGCGGTTGGGCGAGCAGTACTTC; cdr3_aa: CASSRTGGGRLGEQYF
v_call: TRBV20-1; j_call: TRBJ1-1; clone_size: -; d_call: -; cdr3_nt: TGCAGTGCTAGTACGTGGGACACTGAAGCTTTCTTT; cdr3_aa: CSASTWDTEAFF
v_call: TRBV7-2; j_call: TRBJ2-7; clone_size: many; d_call: -; cdr3_nt: TGTGCCAGCAGCCCTCGACAGGTTTCCTACGAGCAGTACTTC; cdr3_aa: CASSPRQVSYEQYF
v_call: TRBV7-8; j_call: TRBJ2-6; clone_size: few; d_call: -; cdr3_nt: TGTGCCAGCAGCTTAGAGCCGCAGGGGGGAGCGGGGGCCAACGTCCTGACTTTC; cdr3_aa: CASSLEPQGGAGANVLTF
v_call: TRBV7-2; j_call: TRBJ2-7; clone_size: many; d_call: TRBD2; cdr3_nt: TGTGCCAGCAGCTTAGCGTTCGGGGGGTACGAGCAGTACTTC; cdr3_aa: CASSLAFGGYEQYF
v_call: TRBV6-5; j_call: TRBJ2-6; clone_size: many; d_call: -; cdr3_nt: TGTGCCAGCAGTTACAAAAGGACAGCGCACTCTGGGGCCAACGTCCTGACTTTC; cdr3_aa: CASSYKRTAHSGANVLTF
v_call: TRBV15; j_call: TRBJ1-5; clone_size: -; d_call: TRBD1; cdr3_nt: TGTGCCACCAGCAGAGAAGGATTTCGAGGGGGCGATCAGCCCCAGCATTTT; cdr3_aa: CATSREGFRGGDQPQHF
v_call: TRBV11-2; j_call: TRBJ1-2; clone_size: many; d_call: -; cdr3_nt: TGTGCCAGCAGTCGTGACGGGGAAGGAGGCTACACCTTC; cdr3_aa: CASSRDGEGGYTF
v_call: TRBV6-6; j_call: TRBJ2-7; clone_size: -; d_call: -; cdr3_nt: TGTGCCAGCAGTTACGGGGCAGCCGCCTCAGAGCAGTACTTC; cdr3_aa: CASSYGAAASEQYF
v_call: TRBV6-1; j_call: TRBJ1-2; clone_size: once; d_call: TRBD1; cdr3_nt: TGTGCCAGCAGTTCCCCGGGACAGTTACTGACCTTC; cdr3_aa: CASSSPGQLLTF
v_call: TRBV4-1; j_call: TRBJ2-7; clone_size: many; d_call: TRBD1; cdr3_nt: TGCGCCAGCAGCCAACTGACAGGGGGGGGACCCTACGAGCAGTACTTC; cdr3_aa: CASSQLTGGGPYEQYF
v_call: TRBV28; j_call: TRBJ2-7; clone_size: many; d_call: TRBD2; cdr3_nt: TGTGCCAGCATGCCGGGACTAGGTGGGGCCTACGAGCAGTACTTC; cdr3_aa: CASMPGLGGAYEQYF
v_call: TRBV9; j_call: TRBJ2-3; clone_size: many; d_call: TRBD1; cdr3_nt: TGTGCCAGCAGCGCCACAGGGGCCTCGGGAGATACGCAGTATTTT; cdr3_aa: CASSATGASGDTQYF
v_call: TRBV5-1; j_call: TRBJ1-3; clone_size: -; d_call: TRBD1; cdr3_nt: TGCGCCAGCAGCTTAACAGGGGAAGCTGGAAACACCATATATTTT; cdr3_aa: CASSLTGEAGNTIYF